Listed here are 23 T cell receptor beta chains from one sample, sequenced in a study of cytomegalovirus exposure and HLA in healthy donors. PCR involved 60 Vbeta and 13 Jbeta primers. Method: immunoSEQ multiplex PCR; TCRdb's copy keeps in-frame clones and lacks some. The sample shows more than 90,000 clones, roughly 69% of them seen only once. Sample: PBMCs. These receptors were obtained from a woman in her thirties in good health and CMV-seronegative.

V gene TRBV28 combines with J gene TRBJ1-5; possible D gene TRBD1, 5 bases. Germline V gene sequence: CDR1 MDHEN, CDR2 SYDVKM. The CDR3 totals 17 residues. V lost 3 bases and J lost 0, with 15 bases in between. DNA of the CDR3: TGTGCCAGCAGTTTTATGGGGGGAACCTCTAGCAATCAGCCCCAGCATTTT. This codes for CASSFMGGTSSNQPQHF.

The V gene is TRBV29-1, the J gene TRBJ1-3; D call uncertain. Per the germline V gene, CDR1 is SQVTM and CDR2 is ANQGSEA. V was trimmed by 5 bases and J by 4 bases, leaving 6 bases between them. The CDR3 length is 11 residues. The CDR3 region is CSVLRGNTIYF. The CDR3, as DNA: TGCAGCGTTCTCAGGGGAAACACCATATATTTT. The variable domain in full, completed from reference TRBV29-1 and TRBJ1-3, reads SAVISQKPSRDICQRGTSLTIQCQVDSQVTMMFWYRQQPGQSLTLIATANQGSEATYESGFVIDKFPISRPNLTFSTLTVSNMSPEDSSIYLCSVLRGNTIYFGEGSWLTVV.

The CDR3 reads CASSVDGAGYQAFF. CDR3 sequence (DNA): TGTGCCAGCAGCGTAGATGGGGCGGGGTATCAAGCTTTCTTT. The genes are TRBV9 and TRBJ1-1; D is perhaps TRBD1 (5 bases). The CDR3 contains 14 residues. Trimming took 0 bases from V and 9 from J, leaving 15 bases between them. Germline V gene data show CDR1 as SGDLS and CDR2 as YYNGEE.

The V call is TRBV10-2, the J call TRBJ2-7; TRBD1 might be the D (7 bases). Trimming removed 3 bases from V and 7 bases from J, with 16 bases in between. The germline gives CDR1 WSHSY, CDR2 SAAADI. The CDR3 consists of 14 residues. Here the CDR3 DNA reads TGCGCCAGCAGTGATCAGGGGGGAAAGGTAGAGCAGTACTTC. Translating it yields CASSDQGGKVEQYF.

V gene TRBV7-6 combines with J gene TRBJ2-7; tentatively, D is TRBD2 (6 bases). Trimming took off 0 bases at V and 5 bases at J, with 14 bases between the two ends. This CDR3 contains 15 residues. Germline V gene data show CDR1 as SGHVS and CDR2 as FNYEAQ. The CDR3 is CASSLAALAWDEQYF. As DNA, the CDR3 is TGTGCCAGCAGCTTAGCGGCTCTAGCGTGGGACGAGCAGTACTTC.

The gene calls are TRBV28 and TRBJ1-6, with a possible D match to TRBD1 (5 bases). This CDR3 comprises 13 residues. V dropped 9 bases and J dropped 8 bases, with 14 bases sitting between them. Germline V lookup: CDR1 MDHEN, CDR2 SYDVKM. CDR3: CASRGHMDSPLHF. CDR3 DNA: TGTGCCAGTCGCGGACATATGGATTCACCCCTCCACTTT. The full variable domain, its missing parts supplied by reference TRBV28 and TRBJ1-6, is DVKVTQSSRYLVKRTGEKVFLECVQDMDHENMFWYRQDPGLGLRLIYFSYDVKMKEKGDIPEGYSVSREKKERFSLILESASTNQTSMYLCASRGHMDSPLHFGNGTRLTVT.

This clone was seen just once. V is TRBV5-1 and J is TRBJ1-2; tentatively, D is TRBD1 (5 bases). This CDR3 contains 16 residues. Germline V gene sequence: CDR1 SGHRS, CDR2 YFSETQ. The V end lost 5 bases, the J end lost 1 base, and 18 bases lay between the germline ends. The CDR3 loop is CASRAGRMSVNYGYTF. CDR3 nucleotide sequence: TGCGCCAGCAGGGCAGGGAGGATGTCGGTTAACTATGGCTACACCTTC.

The sample holds a few counts of this clone. V and J are TRBV30 and TRBJ1-5; 7 bases map to TRBD1. Trimming removed 2 bases from V and 4 bases from J; junction bases left unmatched: 5. CDR3 length: 14 residues. The germline CDR1 and CDR2 sequences are GTSNPN and SVGIG (reference sequence). CDR3 bases: TGTGCCTGGAGTAACAGGGGAAAAAATCAGCCCCAGCATTTT. As protein: CAWSNRGKNQPQHF.

The chain uses TRBV5-6 and TRBJ1-2; unclear D gene. Trimming left V 5 bases short and J 8 bases short, with 13 bases between. Looked up from germline, CDR1 is SGHDT and CDR2 is YYEEEE. The CDR3 has 12 amino acids. Here the CDR3 DNA reads TGTGCCAGCAGTGGGGAGGGCCGGGGCTACACCTTC. Its translation: CASSGEGRGYTF.

This clone was seen at least ten times. The chain has TRBV6-1 and TRBJ1-5, with 9 bases aligning to TRBD1. V lost 4 bases, J lost 4 bases, and 5 bases stayed unmatched. This CDR3 is built from 15 residues. CDR1 and CDR2 from the germline V gene are MNHNS and SASEGT. The CDR3 sequence: CASSGRDRANQPQHF. The CDR3 coding sequence is TGTGCCAGCAGTGGCCGGGACAGGGCAAATCAGCCCCAGCATTTT.

This sequence joins TRBV7-8 and TRBJ2-7, with D perhaps TRBD2 (5 bases). V dropped 2 bases and J dropped 2 bases, with 13 bases sitting between them. Germline lookup yields CDR1 SGHVS and CDR2 FQNEAQ. The CDR3 is 15 amino acids. In nucleotides, the CDR3 is TGTGCCAGCAGCTTACGAGGCGGGTCCACCTACGAGCAGTACTTC. Protein sequence: CASSLRGGSTYEQYF.

This sequence joins TRBV2 and TRBJ1-1; D gene uncertain. Germline CDR1 is SNHLY and CDR2 is FYNNEI. Trimming removed 6 bases at V and 4 bases at J, with 12 bases between. This CDR3 region has 13 residues. Written as DNA, the CDR3 is TGTGCCAGCAGCCCCGGAGGGATCACTGAAGCTTTCTTT. This sequence encodes CASSPGGITEAFF.

The chain links TRBV5-1 to TRBJ2-7, with a tentative D call TRBD2 (6 bases). The V end lost 5 bases, the J end lost 2 bases, and 17 bases lay between the germline ends. The CDR3 has 15 residues. Germline CDR1 SGHRS, CDR2 YFSETQ. The CDR3: CASRPSGRGAYEQYF. The CDR3, as DNA: TGCGCCAGCAGACCGTCCGGGAGAGGGGCCTACGAGCAGTACTTC.

This rearrangement joins TRBV7-8 to TRBJ2-2; 8 bases are a match to TRBD1. CDR1 is SGHVS and CDR2 is FQNEAQ in the germline V gene. The CDR3 runs 16 residues. V dropped 2 bases and J dropped 4; count of bases not matched to a gene: 6. CDR3 in amino acids: CASSLRQGIGTGELFF. CDR3 DNA: TGTGCCAGCAGCTTACGACAGGGGATAGGCACCGGGGAGCTGTTTTTT.

This chain uses TRBV6-1 with TRBJ2-1; D remains unclear. V lost 2 bases, J lost 1 base, and 9 bases lay in between. Per the germline V gene, CDR1 is MNHNS and CDR2 is SASEGT. This CDR3 region has 15 residues. The CDR3: CASSELADSYNEQFF. The CDR3 region has the DNA TGTGCCAGCAGTGAATTGGCAGATTCCTACAATGAGCAGTTCTTC.

J is TRBJ2-3 and V is TRBV7-9; D might be TRBD2 (5 bases). CDR3 length equals 13 residues. Trimming removed 2 bases from V and 4 bases from J, with 7 bases in between. CDR1 is SEHNR and CDR2 is FQNEAQ in the germline V gene (reference sequence). CDR3 nucleotide sequence: TGTGCCAGCAGCTTAAATAGCGCAGATACGCAGTATTTT. As protein: CASSLNSADTQYF.

The chain employs TRBV30 and TRBJ2-1; the match to TRBD2 covers 12 bases. Germline trimming cut 5 bases from V and 7 bases from J; bases unmatched to any gene: 0. CDR1 and CDR2 from the germline V gene are GTSNPN and SVGIG (reference sequence). The CDR3 loop spans 12 amino acids. DNA for the CDR3: TGTGCCTGGGGACTAGCGGGAAATGAGCAGTTCTTC. The encoded protein is CAWGLAGNEQFF.

The chain carries TRBV9 and TRBJ1-1; no reliable D call. The CDR3 covers 13 residues. The germline V gene encodes CDR1 SGDLS and CDR2 YYNGEE. Trimming cost V 5 bases and J 6 bases, with 14 bases left between them. Written as DNA, the CDR3 is TGTGCCAGCAGTGGAGCGACGATCCCTGAAGCTTTCTTT. Its protein product is CASSGATIPEAFF. The full variable domain, completed using reference TRBV9 and TRBJ1-1, is DSGVTQTPKHLITATGQRVTLRCSPRSGDLSVYWYQQSLDQGLQFLIQYYNGEERAKGNILERFSAQQFPDLHSELNLSSLELGDSALYFCASSGATIPEAFFGQGTRLTVV.

CDR3 sequence (DNA): TGCGCCAGCAGCTTTGAGGGAGGGGTTGAAAAACTGTTTTTT. Translated, it gives CASSFEGGVEKLFF. The rearrangement links TRBV5-1 to TRBJ1-4, with D perhaps matching TRBD1 (5 bases). The V end lost 2 bases, the J end lost 7 bases, and 12 bases lay between the germline ends. The CDR3 extends over 14 amino acids. CDR1 is SGHRS and CDR2 is YFSETQ in the germline V gene.

The V gene is TRBV28, the J gene TRBJ2-3; D perhaps matches TRBD2 (6 bases). Germline CDR1 reads MDHEN; CDR2 reads SYDVKM. V was pared by 3 bases and J by 3 bases, with 13 bases between. This CDR3 contains 15 residues. The CDR3 coding sequence is TGTGCCAGCAGTTTTCAGGCTAGCGTTACAGATACGCAGTATTTT. Translated: CASSFQASVTDTQYF. Variable domain in full (rest from reference TRBV28 and TRBJ2-3): DVKVTQSSRYLVKRTGEKVFLECVQDMDHENMFWYRQDPGLGLRLIYFSYDVKMKEKGDIPEGYSVSREKKERFSLILESASTNQTSMYLCASSFQASVTDTQYFGPGTRLTVL.

The chain has TRBV27 and TRBJ1-1; D is uncertain. Germline CDR1 reads MNHEY; CDR2 reads SMNVEV (reference sequence). V was shortened by 5 bases and J by 5 bases, with 12 bases between the two germline ends. The CDR3 contains 13 residues. The CDR3 nucleotides read TGTGCCAGCAGTCCTAGGAGAGGGACTGAAGCTTTCTTT. It yields the protein CASSPRRGTEAFF.

This clone has only a few counts. The gene calls are TRBV28 and TRBJ2-5, with a possible D match to TRBD1 (5 bases). V lost 8 bases, J lost 11 bases, and 24 bases lay in between. The length of the CDR3 is 14 residues. Germline V gives CDR1 MDHEN, CDR2 SYDVKM. CDR3 loop: CASCKGIQYAVQYF. In nucleotides, the CDR3 is TGTGCCAGCTGTAAGGGGATCCAATATGCGGTGCAGTACTTC.

This chain connects TRBV10-3 to TRBJ1-4; tentative D call: TRBD1 (5 bases). CDR1 is ENHRY, CDR2 SYGVKD, per germline. The CDR3 extends over 13 amino acids. The V end lost 6 bases, the J end lost 0 bases, and 5 bases lay between the germline ends. CDR3 region: CAIRGATNEKLFF. DNA for the CDR3: TGTGCCATCAGAGGGGCAACTAATGAAAAACTGTTTTTT.